A single T cell receptor beta chain is shown here with its context. The antigen is undetermined. RNA was extracted and reverse transcribed into cDNA as the sequencing template. Profiling relied on immunoSEQ multiplex PCR, and the TCRdb table lists in-frame clones only, not all of them. In the table there are 150,000 or so clones, around 86% of which are singletons. There are 13 residues in the CDR3. Germline-derived CDR1 and CDR2 are MNHEY and SVGAGI. V was clipped by 6 bases and J by 7 bases; unmatched bases: 4. This entry belongs to a study of CD8+ T cells in alopecia areata. Study-wide context: For the treated group, dosing was oral tofacitinib at 5 to 10 mg twice daily.

Overall study findings and caveats: Higher clonality and more expanded CD8+ clones appeared in lesional than normal scalp. Tissue-resident alphabeta T cells belonging to normal skin likewise get sequenced within scalp specimens. Patients displayed less clarity in TCR sharing than mice, a finding possibly related to HLA.

The sequence was collected from a human donor with alopecia areata. The specimen was CD8+ T cells sorted from blood, collected at week 0. V usage is TRBV6-5 and J usage is TRBJ2-1; TRBD1 matches at 9 bases. The CDR3 here is CASSLGQGNEQFF. CDR3 nucleotide sequence: TGTGCCAGCAGCCTGGGACAGGGAAATGAGCAGTTCTTC.